The rows below give T cell receptor beta chains drawn from one sample of a study of cytomegalovirus exposure and HLA in healthy donors. Repertoires were generated with immunoSEQ multiplex PCR, while TCRdb's copy carries only in-frame clones and drops some. In the table there are some 100,000 clones, approximately 80% of which are singletons. Sequencing was carried out using PBMCs. These receptors came from a woman younger than 30 in good health and CMV-seronegative. Each CDR3 is given with its conserved first and last residue. Each record gives: J gene, clone size, CDR3 length, V gene, D gene, CDR3 protein, CDR3 DNA. D genes are given only for firm matches. For some rows the clone size is stated as once, few or many, or as a class when expanded; others skip it.

TRBJ2-1 | once | 14 | TRBV27 | - | CASSLSRPYNEQFF | TGTGCCAGCAGTTTATCGCGCCCGTACAATGAGCAGTTCTTC
TRBJ2-3 | - | 16 | TRBV5-6 | TRBD2 | CASSTTSDYNTDTQYF | TGTGCCAGCAGCACTACTAGCGACTACAACACAGATACGCAGTATTTT
TRBJ2-6 | - | 19 | TRBV28 | TRBD1 | CASSSLGWDSPSGANVLTF | TGTGCCAGCAGTTCACTTGGATGGGACAGTCCCTCTGGGGCCAACGTCCTGACTTTC
TRBJ2-2 | - | 14 | TRBV9 | - | CASRGRGASGELFF | TGTGCCAGCAGGGGGAGGGGGGCAAGCGGGGAGCTGTTTTTT
TRBJ1-1 | once | 14 | TRBV6-4 | - | CASSDSAGQGRAFF | TGTGCCAGCAGTGACTCGGCGGGGCAGGGACGAGCTTTCTTT
TRBJ2-1 | - | 15 | TRBV6-4 | - | CASSDSSGAVDEQFF | TGTGCCAGCAGTGACTCGTCAGGGGCAGTCGATGAGCAGTTCTTC
TRBJ2-5 | - | 13 | TRBV5-1 | - | CASRRGEGETQYF | TGCGCCAGCCGCCGGGGTGAGGGAGAGACCCAGTACTTC
TRBJ2-7 | - | 14 | TRBV7-9 | - | CASASLNPTYEQYF | TGTGCCAGCGCGAGTCTTAACCCCACCTACGAGCAGTACTTC
TRBJ1-1 | once | 14 | TRBV30 | - | CAWSASLTSTEAFF | TGTGCCTGGAGTGCCTCCCTAACGTCCACTGAAGCTTTCTTT
TRBJ2-1 | - | 13 | TRBV5-6 | - | CASSLGLDHEQFF | TGTGCCAGCAGCTTGGGACTAGACCATGAGCAGTTCTTC
TRBJ2-5 | - | 16 | TRBV28 | TRBD1 | CASSNAKQGAVETQYF | TGTGCCAGCAGTAATGCCAAACAGGGGGCAGTAGAGACCCAGTACTTC
TRBJ2-3 | - | 16 | TRBV4-2 | TRBD2 | CASSQDWASGADTQYF | TGTGCCAGCAGCCAAGATTGGGCTAGCGGGGCAGATACGCAGTATTTT
TRBJ2-3 | - | 15 | TRBV6-1 | TRBD2 | CASSEQSGRTDTQYF | TGTGCCAGCAGTGAACAGAGCGGGAGAACAGATACGCAGTATTTT
TRBJ2-5 | - | 16 | TRBV11-2 | TRBD2 | CASTLVGGGAWETQYF | TGTGCCAGCACCCTAGTCGGCGGGGGGGCCTGGGAGACCCAGTACTTC
TRBJ1-6 | - | 12 | TRBV7-8 | TRBD1 | CASSLDRGPLHF | TGTGCCAGCAGCTTAGACAGGGGGCCCCTCCACTTT
TRBJ2-7 | - | 15 | TRBV7-9 | TRBD2 | CASSSTGTSTYEQYF | TGTGCCAGCAGCTCCACCGGGACTAGTACCTACGAGCAGTACTTC
TRBJ2-7 | - | 15 | TRBV7-2 | - | CASSRPAAAVYEQYF | TGTGCCAGCAGCCGTCCCGCGGCGGCGGTCTACGAGCAGTACTTC
TRBJ2-2 | once | 17 | TRBV25-1 | - | CASSEWRGDGVSGELFF | TGTGCCAGCAGTGAATGGAGGGGAGACGGTGTGTCCGGGGAGCTGTTTTTT
TRBJ1-5 | once | 17 | TRBV27 | - | CASSKGQPYSRHQPQHF | TGTGCCAGCAGTAAAGGACAGCCATATTCTCGCCATCAGCCCCAGCATTTT
TRBJ1-6 | - | 15 | TRBV10-3 | TRBD1 | CAISELQGGDSPLHF | TGTGCCATCAGTGAGCTCCAGGGGGGAGATTCACCCCTCCACTTT
TRBJ2-7 | - | 14 | TRBV6-6 | TRBD1 | CASSWNRGEDEQYF | TGTGCCAGCAGTTGGAACAGGGGAGAGGACGAGCAGTACTTC
TRBJ1-1 | - | 16 | TRBV5-4 | - | CASSFSGGVMNTEAFF | TGTGCCAGCAGCTTTTCGGGGGGAGTAATGAACACTGAAGCTTTCTTT
TRBJ2-7 | - | 14 | TRBV30 | TRBD1 | CAWSVPDRGYEQYF | TGTGCCTGGAGTGTCCCGGACAGGGGCTACGAGCAGTACTTC
TRBJ2-5 | - | 15 | TRBV7-9 | TRBD2 | CASSAAWREDETQYF | TGTGCCAGCAGCGCCGCGTGGCGGGAGGACGAGACCCAGTACTTC
TRBJ2-5 | - | 16 | TRBV7-9 | TRBD2 | CASSSRGTSGGETQYF | TGTGCCAGCAGCTCTCGTGGGACTAGCGGGGGAGAGACCCAGTACTTC
TRBJ1-1 | - | 13 | TRBV5-1 | - | CASSSGPNTEAFF | TGCGCCAGCAGCTCAGGGCCCAACACTGAAGCTTTCTTT
TRBJ2-5 | - | 15 | TRBV6-4 | TRBD2 | CASSATAGGPETQYF | TGTGCCAGCAGTGCCACGGCGGGGGGCCCTGAGACCCAGTACTTC
TRBJ2-2 | - | 14 | TRBV27 | - | CASSLSGGTGELFF | TGTGCCAGCAGTTTGTCAGGGGGGACCGGGGAGCTGTTTTTT
TRBJ1-6 | few | 13 | TRBV6-4 | - | CASRAGRDSPLHF | TGTGCCAGCAGGGCGGGAAGGGATTCACCCCTCCACTTT
TRBJ1-1 | - | 13 | TRBV19 | - | CASSSTGNTEAFF | TGTGCCAGTAGCTCGACAGGGAACACTGAAGCTTTCTTT
TRBJ2-5 | - | 15 | TRBV5-1 | TRBD1 | CASFPWTGNSATQYF | TGCGCCAGCTTTCCTTGGACAGGGAATTCTGCGACCCAGTACTTC
TRBJ1-3 | - | 13 | TRBV30 | TRBD1 | CAWRQGNSNTIYF | TGTGCCTGGAGACAGGGGAACTCGAACACCATATATTTT
TRBJ2-5 | - | 14 | TRBV7-8 | - | CASSLAGVKETQYF | TGTGCCAGCAGCTTAGCCGGGGTCAAAGAGACCCAGTACTTC
TRBJ2-5 | - | 15 | TRBV7-3 | - | CASSLNVGQGETQYF | TGTGCCAGCAGCTTAAATGTTGGGCAGGGGGAGACCCAGTACTTC
TRBJ1-3 | - | 15 | TRBV5-1 | - | CASSPEWAKGNTIYF | TGCGCCAGCAGCCCCGAATGGGCAAAAGGAAACACCATATATTTT
TRBJ2-3 | few | 13 | TRBV6-5 | TRBD2 | CASSPGLRDTQYF | TGTGCCAGCAGCCCGGGACTAAGGGATACGCAGTATTTT
TRBJ1-5 | - | 12 | TRBV29-1 | TRBD1 | CSVGTGNQPQHF | TGCAGCGTCGGGACAGGGAATCAGCCCCAGCATTTT
TRBJ2-3 | - | 15 | TRBV6-5 | - | CASSYSAGSTDTQYF | TGTGCCAGCAGTTACTCGGCGGGGAGCACAGATACGCAGTATTTT
TRBJ2-1 | - | 14 | TRBV7-2 | TRBD2 | CASSFGLAYNEQFF | TGTGCCAGCAGCTTCGGACTAGCTTACAATGAGCAGTTCTTC
TRBJ2-3 | - | 13 | TRBV13 | - | CASSSSGTDTQYF | TGTGCCAGCAGCTCGTCGGGGACAGATACGCAGTATTTT
TRBJ1-6 | - | 17 | TRBV5-1 | TRBD1 | CASSAGTAVTGNSPLHF | TGCGCCAGCAGCGCCGGGACAGCGGTAACGGGTAATTCACCCCTCCACTTT
TRBJ1-5 | - | 15 | TRBV19 | - | CASSIGGAGNNPQHF | TGTGCCAGTAGTATAGGTGGGGCAGGGAACAACCCCCAGCATTTT
TRBJ2-5 | - | 13 | TRBV19 | TRBD1 | CASSVDRDETQYF | TGTGCCAGTAGTGTGGACAGGGATGAGACCCAGTACTTC
TRBJ1-5 | once | 14 | TRBV5-5 | TRBD1 | CASNSGTGNQPQHF | TGTGCCAGCAACTCCGGGACAGGGAATCAGCCCCAGCATTTT
TRBJ2-3 | once | 14 | TRBV10-3 | - | CAISEGGNTDTQYF | TGTGCCATCAGTGAAGGCGGAAACACAGATACGCAGTATTTT
TRBJ1-4 | - | 15 | TRBV5-4 | TRBD1 | CASSSGQGRNEKLFF | TGTGCCAGCAGCTCCGGACAGGGAAGAAATGAAAAACTGTTTTTT
TRBJ2-5 | - | 14 | TRBV11-2 | TRBD2 | CASSLDRTSGRAHF | TGTGCCAGCAGCTTAGATCGGACCAGCGGGAGGGCCCACTTC
TRBJ2-2 | - | 18 | TRBV13 | TRBD2 | CASRGLAGGEIITGELFF | TGTGCCAGCAGGGGACTAGCGGGTGGCGAAATTATCACCGGGGAGCTGTTTTTT
TRBJ2-5 | - | 15 | TRBV4-3 | TRBD2 | CASSQDSGGRGTQYF | TGCGCCAGCAGCCAAGATTCGGGGGGAAGGGGGACCCAGTACTTC
TRBJ2-7 | - | 13 | TRBV7-9 | - | CASSSLRVYEQYF | TGTGCCAGCAGCTCACTGAGGGTTTACGAGCAGTACTTC
TRBJ2-3 | - | 15 | TRBV4-1 | TRBD2 | CASSQLAGVQDTQYF | TGCGCCAGCAGCCAACTAGCGGGGGTTCAGGATACGCAGTATTTT
TRBJ2-2 | - | 16 | TRBV5-1 | TRBD2 | CASSSSGGQNTGELFF | TGCGCCAGCAGCTCGAGCGGGGGGCAGAACACCGGGGAGCTGTTTTTT